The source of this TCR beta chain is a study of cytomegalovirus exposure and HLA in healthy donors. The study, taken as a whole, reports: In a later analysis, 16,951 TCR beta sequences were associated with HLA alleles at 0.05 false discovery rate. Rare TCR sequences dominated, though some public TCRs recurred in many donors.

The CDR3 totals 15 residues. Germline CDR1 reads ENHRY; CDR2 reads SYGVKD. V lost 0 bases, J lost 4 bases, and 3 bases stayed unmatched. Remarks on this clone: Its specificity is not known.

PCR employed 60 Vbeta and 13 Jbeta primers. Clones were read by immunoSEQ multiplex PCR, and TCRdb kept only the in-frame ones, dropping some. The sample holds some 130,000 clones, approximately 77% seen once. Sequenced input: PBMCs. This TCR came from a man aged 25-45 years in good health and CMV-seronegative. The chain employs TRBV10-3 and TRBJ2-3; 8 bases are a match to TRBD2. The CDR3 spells CAISESGAGADTQYF. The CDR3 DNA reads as TGTGCCATCAGTGAGTCAGGAGCGGGAGCAGATACGCAGTATTTT.